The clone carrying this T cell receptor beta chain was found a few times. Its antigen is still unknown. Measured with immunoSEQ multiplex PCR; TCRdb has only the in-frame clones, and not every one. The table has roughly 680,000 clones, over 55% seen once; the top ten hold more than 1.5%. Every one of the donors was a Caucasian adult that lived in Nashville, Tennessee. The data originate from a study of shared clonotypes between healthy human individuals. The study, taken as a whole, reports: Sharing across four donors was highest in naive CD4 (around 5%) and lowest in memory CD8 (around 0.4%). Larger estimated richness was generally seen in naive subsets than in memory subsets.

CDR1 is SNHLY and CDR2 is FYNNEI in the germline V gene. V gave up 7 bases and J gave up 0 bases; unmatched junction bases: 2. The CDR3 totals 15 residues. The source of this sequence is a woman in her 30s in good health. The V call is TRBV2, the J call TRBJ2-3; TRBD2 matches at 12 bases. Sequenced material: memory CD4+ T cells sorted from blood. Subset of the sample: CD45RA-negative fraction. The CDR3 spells CASTGTSGSTDTQYF. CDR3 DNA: TGTGCCAGCACCGGGACTAGCGGGAGCACAGATACGCAGTATTTT. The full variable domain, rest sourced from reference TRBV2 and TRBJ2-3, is EPEVTQTPSHQVTQMGQEVILRCVPISNHLYFYWYRQILGQKVEFLVSFYNNEISEKSEIFDDQFSVERPDGSNFTLKIRSTKLEDSAMYFCASTGTSGSTDTQYFGPGTRLTVL.